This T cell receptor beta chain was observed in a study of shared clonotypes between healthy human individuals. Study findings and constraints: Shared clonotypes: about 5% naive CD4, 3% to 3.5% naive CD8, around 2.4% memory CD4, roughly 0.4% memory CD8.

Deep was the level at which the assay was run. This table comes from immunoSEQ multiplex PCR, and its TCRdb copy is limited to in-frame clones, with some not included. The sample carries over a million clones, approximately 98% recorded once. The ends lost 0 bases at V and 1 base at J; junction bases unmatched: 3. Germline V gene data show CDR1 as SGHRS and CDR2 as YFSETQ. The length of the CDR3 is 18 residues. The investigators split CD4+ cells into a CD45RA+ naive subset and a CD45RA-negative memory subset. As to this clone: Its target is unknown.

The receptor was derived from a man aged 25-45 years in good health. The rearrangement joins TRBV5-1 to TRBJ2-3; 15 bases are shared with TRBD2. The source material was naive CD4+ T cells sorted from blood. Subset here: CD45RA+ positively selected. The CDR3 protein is CASSLGTSGRARTDTQYF. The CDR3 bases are TGCGCCAGCAGCTTGGGGACTAGCGGGAGGGCCCGCACAGATACGCAGTATTTT.